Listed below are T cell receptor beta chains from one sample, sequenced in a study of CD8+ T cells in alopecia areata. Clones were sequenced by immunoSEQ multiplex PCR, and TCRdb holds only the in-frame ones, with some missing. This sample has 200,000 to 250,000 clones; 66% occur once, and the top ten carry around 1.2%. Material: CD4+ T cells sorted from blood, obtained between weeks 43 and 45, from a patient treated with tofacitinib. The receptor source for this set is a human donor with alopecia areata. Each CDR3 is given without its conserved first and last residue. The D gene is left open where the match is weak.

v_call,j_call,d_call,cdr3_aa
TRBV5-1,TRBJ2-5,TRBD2,ASSSGLAGTTQETQY
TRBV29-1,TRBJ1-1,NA,SVVDSWRGTEAF
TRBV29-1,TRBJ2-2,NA,SVDPGLNTGELF
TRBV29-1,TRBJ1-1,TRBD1,SVRANRGTEAF
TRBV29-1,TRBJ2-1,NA,SVEPGGVF
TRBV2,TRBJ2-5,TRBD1,AGRTGVTETQY
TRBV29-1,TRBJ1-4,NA,SVVGAGVEKLF
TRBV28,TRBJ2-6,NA,ASSLSPGLGSGANVLT
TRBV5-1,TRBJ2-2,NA,ASSLGATANTGELF
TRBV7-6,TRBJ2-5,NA,ASSHDTFGETQY
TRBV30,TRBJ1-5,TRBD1,AWSWTGGNQPQH
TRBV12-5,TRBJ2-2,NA,ASGLVLGQNTGELF
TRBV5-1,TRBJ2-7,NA,ASSLDGTVREQY
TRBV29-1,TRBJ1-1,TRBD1,SVDRGAEAF
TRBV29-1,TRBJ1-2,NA,SVEARGVYGYT
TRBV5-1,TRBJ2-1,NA,ASSLAQSSENNEQF
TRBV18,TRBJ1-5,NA,ASSLTDNQPQH
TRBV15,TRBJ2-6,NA,ATSIRSGANVLT
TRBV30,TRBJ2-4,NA,AWESGEGKNIQY
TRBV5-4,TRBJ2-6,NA,ASSYFFSGAGANVLT
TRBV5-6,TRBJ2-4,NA,ASSLFGESKNIQY
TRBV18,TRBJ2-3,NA,ASSPRSPHIRTDTQY